Each of the 32 T cell receptor beta chains below was sequenced from the same sample in a study of breast tumors, draining lymph nodes, adjacent tissues. Breast cancer patients provided tissue from their axillary draining lymph nodes. TCRdb ran MiXCR on the multiplex PCR reads and lists one entry per CDR3 protein. Of nearly 200,000 distinct CDR3 sequences listed, 31% are singletons. The source material was axillary lymph node tissue. These receptor sequences come from a female donor with breast cancer. Some clones in this sample may be carry-over from other donors' samples.

In its sample, this clonotype was seen many times. The rearrangement uses TRBV18 and TRBJ2-2; 8 nucleotides align to TRBD1. V was pared by 3 bases and J by 3 bases, with 3 bases of the junction left unmatched. Looked up from germline, CDR1 is KGHSH and CDR2 is LQKENI. The CDR3 consists of 15 residues. This CDR3 reads CASSPGQGDTGELFF. CDR3 in DNA: TGTGCCAGCTCACCTGGACAGGGAGACACCGGGGAGCTGTTTTTT.

At least ten counts were recorded for this clonotype. The J gene is TRBJ2-3, the V gene TRBV29-1; TRBD1 agrees at 7 bases. The V and J ends lost 7 bases and 4 bases, in that order; junction bases with no gene match: 5. Looked up from germline, CDR1 is SQVTM and CDR2 is ANQGSEA. The CDR3 loop spans 12 amino acids. In nucleotides, the CDR3 is TGCAGCGCCTGGACAGGCCCAGATACGCAGTATTTT. Translation: CSAWTGPDTQYF.

Comments on this clonotype: With a much larger clone just one base away, this may be a read error. As the CDR3 is not closed by the conserved phenylalanine or tryptophan, this likely results from a read error. V is TRBV6-5 and J is TRBJ2-7, with D tentatively TRBD2 (5 bases). Trimming took off 10 bases at V and 5 bases at J, with 12 bases between the two ends. The CDR3 length is 11 residues. The germline V gene has CDR1 MNHEY and CDR2 SVGAGI. The CDR3 coding sequence is TGTGCCACCAACCGAGGGAACGAGCAGTACTCC. Its translation is CATNRGNEQYS.

This clonotype has more than one count but fewer than ten. The rearrangement joins TRBV2 to TRBJ2-3; D ambiguous. CDR3 length: 11 residues. V was pared by 11 bases and J by 5 bases, with 11 bases between. Germline V gene data show CDR1 as SNHLY and CDR2 as FYNNEI. In nucleotides, the CDR3 is TGTGCCTCGCAACCAGGAGATACGCAGTATTTT. Translating it yields CASQPGDTQYF. Together with reference TRBV2 and TRBJ2-3, the CDR3 gives the full variable domain: EPEVTQTPSHQVTQMGQEVILRCVPISNHLYFYWYRQILGQKVEFLVSFYNNEISEKSEIFDDQFSVERPDGSNFTLKIRSTKLEDSAMYFCASQPGDTQYFGPGTRLTVL.

This clonotype was counted a few times. This may arise from a read error, as a much more abundant clone is one base away. This chain uses TRBV6-5 with TRBJ2-7, with D uncertain. The V gene lost 6 bases and the J gene lost 4 bases, with 16 bases spanning the gap. CDR3 length: 14 residues. Germline V lookup: CDR1 MNHEY, CDR2 SVGAGI. CDR3 bases: TGTGCCAGCAGAGCCGACGGCCCCAGGTACGAGCAGTACTTC. Translation: CASRADGPRYEQYF.

Turning to this clonotype: An end of the junction does not agree with germline; a read error may underlie this. This chain connects TRBV9 to TRBJ2-5; the match to TRBD2 covers 7 bases. The CDR3 has 14 amino acids. Germline CDR1 SGDLS, CDR2 YYNGEE. The CDR3 nucleotides read TGTGCCAGCAGCGTAGAAGAGAGAGCGGGGACCCAGTCCTTC. As protein: CASSVEERAGTQSF.

This clonotype was seen only a few times. This chain connects TRBV19 to TRBJ1-1; 7 bases fit TRBD1. The J segment lost 7 bases and the V segment lost 5 bases, leaving 4 bases of the junction unmatched. Germline CDR1 reads LNHDA; CDR2 reads SQIVND (reference sequence). The CDR3 runs to 12 residues. The chain's CDR3 is CASSPRDSEAFF. The CDR3 DNA follows: TGTGCCAGTAGTCCACGGGACAGTGAAGCTTTCTTT.

This clonotype was detected many times. J is TRBJ1-2 and V is TRBV15; 7 bases agree with TRBD1. Trimming removed 0 bases from V and 6 bases from J; junction bases left unmatched: 10. The CDR3 has 16 amino acids. The germline V gene encodes CDR1 LNHNV and CDR2 YYDKDF (reference sequence). In DNA form, the CDR3 reads TGTGCCACCAGCAGAGAGAGTCGGGGGCAGGGGGATGGCTACACCTTC. Its translation: CATSRESRGQGDGYTF.

V gene TRBV25-1 combines with J gene TRBJ1-6, with D possibly being TRBD1 (5 bases). Germline values: CDR1 MGHDK, CDR2 SYGVNS. Between the trimmed V and J ends, which lost 4 bases and 2 bases, there was a span of 15 bases. CDR3 length: 17 residues. The CDR3: CASSGWGNSTYNSPLHF. The CDR3 nucleotides read TGTGCCAGCAGTGGGTGGGGGAATAGCACCTATAATTCACCCCTCCACTTT.

This clonotype was detected many times. The chain has TRBV3-2 and TRBJ2-5; TRBD2, as called in the table, went unchecked against the DNA. TRBV3-2 is annotated as a pseudogene. The CDR3 contains 16 residues. DNA for the CDR3: TGTGCCAGCAGCCAAGATGGGCAGGGCCCAAAAGAGACCCAGTACTTC. This gives the protein CASSQDGQGPKETQYF.

The V gene is TRBV7-2, the J gene TRBJ1-1; no reliable D call. V lost 4 bases and J 5 bases, leaving 14 bases between the germline ends. The CDR3 has 14 residues. Germline assignment: CDR1 SGHTA and CDR2 FQGNSA. CDR3 region: CASSSPPDGTEAFF. CDR3 DNA sequence: TGTGCCAGCAGCTCCCCCCCGGACGGGACTGAAGCTTTCTTT.

The chain carries TRBV7-9 and TRBJ2-3; 11 nucleotides align to TRBD2. Germline V gene sequence: CDR1 SEHNR, CDR2 FQNEAQ (reference sequence). After removal of 5 bases from V and 2 bases from J, the junction contained 3 bases not matched to a gene. The CDR3 has 15 amino acids. CDR3 amino acids: CASSRLAGYTDTQYF. The CDR3 coding sequence is TGTGCCAGCAGCCGACTAGCGGGGTACACAGATACGCAGTATTTT.

Many counts were recorded for this clonotype. The chain links TRBV7-8 to TRBJ2-1; a possible D gene is TRBD1 (6 bases). CDR3 size: 14 residues. Per germline, CDR1 SGHVS and CDR2 FQNEAQ. V was trimmed by 2 bases and J by 6 bases, leaving 11 bases between them. The CDR3 sequence: CASSLLTGSNEQFF. The CDR3 nucleotides read TGTGCCAGCAGCTTATTGACAGGTAGCAATGAGCAGTTCTTC.

This clonotype was found many times. This chain joins TRBV5-1 and TRBJ2-1; no clear D. Germline CDR1 is SGHRS and CDR2 is YFSETQ. V was trimmed by 4 bases and J by 4 bases, leaving 9 bases between them. The CDR3 contains 13 residues. Here the CDR3 DNA reads TGCGCCAGCAGCGCCGCCGAATACAATGAGCAGTTCTTC. It is translated as CASSAAEYNEQFF.

At least ten counts were recorded for this clonotype. The rearrangement uses TRBV6-6 and TRBJ2-3; 13 bases map to TRBD2. Per the germline V gene, CDR1 is MNHNY and CDR2 is SVGAGI (reference sequence). With V trimmed by 5 bases and J by 6 bases, 5 bases remained unmatched. CDR3 length: 15 residues. The CDR3 loop is CASSRTSGSGDTQYF. The DNA for the CDR3 is TGTGCCAGCAGTAGGACTAGCGGGAGTGGGGATACGCAGTATTTT.

Regarding this clonotype: The DNA is left out, because the CDR3 cannot be placed on it with certainty; the CDR3 is given as TCRdb lists it. The chain recombines TRBV2 with TRBJ2-1; the table's D call of TRBD2 was not tested on the DNA. The CDR3 extends over 23 residues, inclusive of both ends. The V gene's germline CDR1 is SNHLY and CDR2 FYNNEI. CDR3 loop: CASSEASGSHSPLHFGRSGEQFF.

A remark on this clonotype: This is likely a read error, given that the CDR3 carries no conserved phenylalanine or tryptophan at its end. No DNA is shown, since the ends of the CDR3 on it are uncertain; the CDR3 is the one TCRdb lists. The V and J genes are TRBV20-1 and TRBJ1-5. Germline lookup yields CDR1 DFQATT and CDR2 SNEGSKA (reference sequence). The CDR3 extends over 8 residues, inclusive of both ends. The CDR3 spells CRWASGGI.

The V call is TRBV5-7, the J call TRBJ2-3, with TRBD2 as a possible D gene (6 bases). TRBV5-7 is an ORF, and what it does is uncertain. Trimming took off 0 bases at V and 11 bases at J, with 19 bases between the two ends. CDR3 length: 15 amino acids. Here the CDR3 reads CASSLAGASYNEQYF. Here the CDR3 DNA reads TGTGCCAGCAGCTTGGCGGGAGCCTCCTACAATGAGCAGTATTTT.

This clonotype has at least ten counts. As DNA, the CDR3 is TGTGCCAGCTCTACGGAGGAGACCCAGTACTTC. Its protein is CASSTEETQYF. The chain employs TRBV2 and TRBJ2-5; D gene uncertain. V lost 8 bases to trimming and J lost 5 bases, with 9 bases between them. Germline V gene data show CDR1 as SNHLY and CDR2 as FYNNEI. This CDR3 spans 11 amino acids.

With respect to this clonotype: The junction does not match germline at one end; this may be a read error. The rearrangement joins TRBV20-1 to TRBJ2-7, with 9 bases that match TRBD2. There are 15 residues in the CDR3. Germline V gene data show CDR1 as DFQATT and CDR2 as SNEGSKA (reference sequence). The CDR3 bases are TGCAGTGCCAGAAGCACTAGCGGGCCGCTCTACGAGCAGTGCTTC. This codes for CSARSTSGPLYEQCF.

This clonotype was recorded many times. This chain connects TRBV20-1 to TRBJ2-5; D remains unclear. Trimming took 3 bases from V and 2 from J, leaving 16 bases between them. Per the germline V gene, CDR1 is DFQATT and CDR2 is SNEGSKA (reference sequence). The CDR3 length is 15 residues. As DNA, the CDR3 is TGCAGTGCTAGCAACCCGGGCGATCCTCAAGAGACCCAGTACTTC. Translating it yields CSASNPGDPQETQYF.

This clonotype was recorded many times. The chain recombines TRBV18 with TRBJ2-7; 7 positions match TRBD2. CDR1 and CDR2 (germline): KGHSH, LQKENI. The CDR3 length is 14 residues. Trimming cost V 3 bases and J 5 bases; bases outside gene matches: 7. The CDR3 protein is CASSPGLVVHEQYF. The CDR3 DNA reads TGTGCCAGCTCACCTGGACTAGTGGTCCACGAGCAGTACTTC.

There are many counts of this clonotype. V gene TRBV7-9 combines with J gene TRBJ1-2; 10 nucleotides agree with TRBD1. Germline loops: CDR1 SEHNR, CDR2 FQNEAQ (reference sequence). The V and J ends lost 5 bases and 6 bases, in that order; junction bases with no gene match: 18. The CDR3 extends over 18 amino acids. The CDR3 sequence is CASSQLRDRGRLDDGYTF. CDR3 in DNA: TGTGCCAGCAGCCAACTCCGGGACAGGGGCCGCCTAGATGATGGCTACACCTTC.

Turning to this clonotype: This may arise from a read error, as a much more abundant clone is one base away. This chain connects TRBV5-1 to TRBJ2-7, with D tentatively TRBD2 (6 bases). Germline V gene lookup returns CDR1 SGHRS and CDR2 YFSETQ. The CDR3 is made up of 12 amino acids. The CDR3 bases are TGCGCCAGCAGCTTGGCCGGAGGGGAGCACTACTTC. This translates into CASSLAGGEHYF.

Concerning this clonotype: Since a much larger clone is just one base distant, this may be a read error. The V and J genes are TRBV28 and TRBJ1-3; 7 bases map to TRBD1. Trimming removed 8 bases from V and 3 bases from J; junction bases left unmatched: 7. The CDR3 totals 14 residues. Germline CDR1 MDHEN, CDR2 SYDVKM. CDR3 coding DNA: TGTGCCAGCGGGAGAGGGGACAGTGGAAACACCATATATTTT. Translating gives CASGRGDSGNTIYF.

This chain uses TRBV5-5 with TRBJ2-7; 7 nucleotides match TRBD2. The V gene end was trimmed by 3 bases and the J gene end by 3 bases; junction bases not matched to a gene: 6. There are 14 residues in the CDR3. Germline CDR1 reads SGHKS; CDR2 reads YYEKEE (reference sequence). CDR3 DNA: TGTGCCAGCAGCTCCCTAGCGGCGCACTACGAGCAGTACTTC. Residues: CASSSLAAHYEQYF.

As concerns this clonotype: The conserved phenylalanine or tryptophan normally closing the CDR3 is absent here, so this likely arose from a read error. Because the CDR3's place on the DNA is in doubt, the DNA is left out and the CDR3 is given as listed by TCRdb. The CDR3 protein is CASSLGAATRSTYNEQFL. This chain connects TRBV12-1 to TRBJ2-1; the D call of TRBD2 is as the table states it, not checked on the DNA. TRBV12-1 is recorded as a pseudogene. The CDR3 has 18 residues if both end residues are counted.

This clonotype was seen many times. CDR3 residues: CASSSPRPRKETQYF. In DNA, the CDR3 is TGTGCCAGCAGCTCCCCCCGCCCTAGGAAAGAGACCCAGTACTTC. The chain is built from TRBV7-2 and TRBJ2-5; D ambiguous. Trimming removed 4 bases from V and 3 bases from J, with 15 bases in between. The CDR3 has 15 amino acids. Germline V gene data show CDR1 as SGHTA and CDR2 as FQGNSA.

This clonotype has at least ten counts. J is TRBJ2-2 and V is TRBV20-1; D is ambiguous. Germline V gene data show CDR1 as DFQATT and CDR2 as SNEGSKA (reference sequence). The CDR3 totals 14 residues. The V end was cut by 4 bases, the J end by 4 bases, with 13 bases between. The CDR3 loop reads CSAIPLSGTGELFF. The DNA for the CDR3 is TGCAGTGCTATACCGCTTTCAGGCACCGGGGAGCTGTTTTTT.

On this clonotype: Just one base apart from a much larger clone, this may be a read error. The conserved phenylalanine or tryptophan is not found at the CDR3 terminus, so this likely reflects a read error. The chain has TRBV20-1 and TRBJ1-4; no firm D call. CDR3 length equals 14 residues. The V and J ends lost 5 bases and 0 bases respectively, with 10 bases between them. Germline V gives CDR1 DFQATT, CDR2 SNEGSKA (reference sequence). In DNA, the CDR3 is TGCAGTGCTGGGCCTATATCAACTAATGAAAAACTGTTTCTT. Encoded protein: CSAGPISTNEKLFL.

This clonotype was observed a handful of times. This may be a read error: a much more frequent sequence differs by one nucleotide. J is TRBJ2-1 and V is TRBV20-1; the D gene is possibly TRBD1 (6 bases). V was pared by 1 base and J by 9 bases, with 16 bases between. The V gene's germline CDR1 is DFQATT and CDR2 SNEGSKA (reference sequence). CDR3 length equals 14 residues. The CDR3 DNA sequence: TGCAGTGCTAGAGGCAGGGGTGCCCTCCCTGAGCAGTTCTTC. Its protein is CSARGRGALPEQFF.

This clonotype was seen many times. The chain recombines TRBV2 with TRBJ2-7; D uncertain. The germline V gene has CDR1 SNHLY and CDR2 FYNNEI. V was clipped by 0 bases and J by 6 bases, with 3 bases between them. The length of the CDR3 is 11 residues. Written as DNA, the CDR3 is TGTGCCAGCAGTGAAGCGGTCGAGCAGTACTTC. Encoded protein: CASSEAVEQYF.